The source of this TCR beta chain is a study of cytomegalovirus exposure and HLA in healthy donors (dated by TCRdb to the late 2010s). At the level of the whole study: In an earlier analysis of fewer than 750 of the donors, 276 Gb of sequence data and 117 million unique TCR beta sequences from about 179 million T cells were reported. Approximately 310 gigabases of sequencing data and 78 million or so unique TCR sequences were included in an early release covering 550 to 650 HLA-typed donors. The genetic ancestry cluster associated with self-reported Caucasian donors included 81% of the roughly 410 genotyped donors. The study aimed to test whether cataloging public T cell receptors could reveal signatures of past pathogen exposure. The study used immunosequencing to profile the T cell repertoires of several hundred subjects and linked those repertoires to cytomegalovirus serostatus. A separate validation cohort of 90 to 150 different subjects was used in addition to the 666-subject first cohort. The study combined high-throughput TCR immunosequencing, statistical association of individual TCRs with disease status, and machine learning to predict cytomegalovirus infection status. In a later analysis, previously published TCR beta repertoires from about 670 donors were re-analyzed and high-resolution HLA genotyping was added so that TCR occurrence patterns could be studied. Rather than drawing on any new phenotypic data, the later analysis identified candidate immune exposures from TCR beta sequences and the way those sequences occurred across donors. To decide whether each TCR beta V gene segment behaved as functional or pseudogenic, an earlier analysis of 587 of the donors relied on high-throughput TCR beta sequencing. Donor age, sex, ethnicity and CMV serostatus were compiled alongside the repertoire data. A later genetic analysis used genome-wide SNP genotypes for about 65% of the roughly 700 donors, treating that subset as a discovery cohort. All discovery cohort repertoires had been generated using a single sequencing platform. Both class I and class II loci were covered by HLA typing, at four-digit resolution. Typing coverage differed by locus: A, B, C, DRB1 and DQB1 were typed in roughly 620-640 donors, DQA1 in approximately 520, DPA1 in 600 to 610, and DPB1 in about 450. About 5 DR-DQ haplotypes were handled as single units for association and clustering, since linkage in the cohort was strong. Across approximately 400 genotyped donors of the cohort, an average of approximately 200,000 unique TCR beta nucleotide sequences per donor were sequenced, and approximately 19% of those sequences were non-productive.

Overall study results and their limits: A later analysis found that most CMV-associated TCR beta chains appeared HLA-restricted, with HLA associations seemingly driven largely by CMV exposure. Linkage disequilibrium might explain the correlated functional status among segregating V segments, but an unknown experimental factor could not be ruled out. A few of the identified cytomegalovirus-associated TCR beta chains were confirmed in vitro to be specific for cytomegalovirus antigens. In a later genetic analysis, fewer N-insertions in productive TCRs were reported among donors in an Asian-associated ancestry cluster than the approximately 670-donor mean. Roughly 17 rarely observed V segments, including chromosome 9 orphons, were excluded from the earlier analysis of about 610 of the donors because counts were too low. In an earlier analysis of approximately 590 of the donors, most TCR beta V segments appeared in productive rearrangements about 87% or about 30% of the time, broadly matching IMGT annotations. In a later analysis, HLA-associated TCR beta chains were found to be more clonally expanded and to have lower generation probabilities than equally common non-associated chains. V-gene and J-gene trimming of TCR beta chains was associated with a missense DCLRE1C variant in a later genetic analysis, and the association was replicated in an independent cohort. Roughly uniform sequencing depth across donors was assumed in presence/absence analyses, although this assumption may not hold. A further reported finding was that TCR beta sequences accurately predicted the HLA-A and HLA-B alleles for most subjects in the first cohort. When HLA alleles, especially DR and DQ, strongly co-occurred, attributing TCR associations to individual alleles was difficult. According to a later analysis, TCR association rates differed among HLA loci, with DRB1 alleles showing the most associated TCRs and HLA-C alleles showing the fewest. A later analysis associated around 16,000 TCR beta sequences with specific HLA alleles at a false discovery rate of 0.05. While some public TCRs were present in many individuals, most TCR sequences turned up only very rarely across donors. Immune exposure information for the cohort was limited to CMV serostatus. Some IMGT-functional V segments, including TRBV6-2 and TRBV6-3, could not be told apart with the 87-base-pair reads, so those segments were excluded. The authors suggested that the approach could potentially be extended to other disease states and immunological phenotypes. Only TCR beta chains were sequenced in this cohort, and the absence of alpha or paired-chain data limited detectable features. A cluster of highly shared sequence variants was judged likely to be a technical artifact of the sequencing pipeline. Because HLA typing was missing for some donors at each locus, association tests included only the typed subset. In both the original and validation cohorts, the classifier was reported to diagnose cytomegalovirus status with high specificity and sensitivity. The study listed 150 to 200 TCR beta chains as associated with cytomegalovirus. A later analysis reported that several top co-occurrence clusters appeared linked to parvovirus B19, influenza, CMV and Epstein-Barr virus.

In the case of this clone: This clone's antigen is unknown. Base qualities are missing; no much larger clone stands one base away.

V lost 5 bases and J lost 1 base; the stretch between them is 14 bases long. Inclusive of the bounding cysteine and phenylalanine, the CDR3 is 16 residues long. The entry retains the CDR3 DNA only, 48 bases that are in frame from base 1. CDR1 is given as SGHTA and CDR2 as FQGTGA, both from the germline V gene. Libraries were built with the immunoSEQ multiplex PCR assay. A mixture of 60 forward primers for TCR Vbeta segments and 13 reverse primers for TCR Jbeta segments was used in the multiplex PCR. A multiplex PCR assay on genomic DNA amplified the CDR3 region of rearranged TCR beta genes. The Illumina HiSeq System was used to sequence the amplified TCR beta libraries as 87-base-pair reads. Processing in the source paper ran as follows. In a later analysis, around 80 million unique TCR beta chains were counted across the approximately 670 repertoires, and roughly 11 million of these chains were shared by at least two donors. A nearest-neighbor algorithm error-corrected the raw reads and collapsed the reads into unique sequences, merging closely related sequences to remove PCR and sequencing errors. To assign V, D and J gene segments, CDR3 sequences were aligned to IMGT reference sequences. For a sequence to be retained, at least a six-nucleotide match to both a V gene segment and a J gene segment was required. A rearrangement counted as productive if the CDR3 had no stop codons and remained in frame with V and J, and every other rearrangement counted as non-productive. CDR3 was defined by IMGT convention, running from the second conserved V-encoded cysteine to the conserved J-encoded phenylalanine. The earlier analysis of a few hundred of the donors excluded any sequence lacking an unambiguous match to a single V gene segment. An earlier analysis of 500 to 700 of the donors classified V segments as functional when productive rearrangements were above 56.7% and as segregating when the standard deviation between donors was above 5%. A statistical classification framework was built to diagnose cytomegalovirus status from the catalog of TCR beta chain sequences. In a later analysis, V and J genes were assigned by comparing TCR nucleotide sequences against IMGT/GENE-DB human TR gene sequences. A later analysis assigned CDR3 sequences and most-parsimonious VDJ recombination scenarios with the TCRdist pipeline. In a later analysis, each TCR beta chain was defined by its CDR3 amino acid sequence together with its V-gene family, and reads without a unique V-gene family were excluded. A later analysis removed 592 highly shared, low-generation-probability nucleotide sequences to deal with suspected cross-contamination and a sequencing artifact. For each public chain, a later analysis derived a clonal expansion index from normalized ranks of inferred template counts within each repertoire. In a later analysis, generation probabilities were computed with a VDJ recombination model fitted to out-of-frame rearrangements, and the resulting probabilities were checked against IGoR. A later analysis scored TCR-TCR, TCR-HLA and TCR-CMV co-occurrence with hypergeometric tests, applying a repertoire-size bias correction to TCR pairs. To estimate false discovery rates, a later analysis permuted the HLA or CMV assignments 20 times. In a later analysis, co-occurring TCRs were grouped using DBSCAN, with TCRdist sequence similarity added in when clustering inside HLA-allele-positive subsets. Repertoires with fewer than 30,000 or more than 120,000 public chains were left out of co-occurrence clustering, as were five repertoires with anomalous nucleotide sharing. This is the immuneACCESS table as TCRdb keeps it, with only in-frame sequences that have V and J called. A part of the clones is gone; compared with another copy, unresolved V genes explain less than half, and the rest is unexplained. Clone size and V and J calls were adopted from that table, with D and trimming inferred from the DNA. The sample yields some 180,000 clones; roughly four fifths were counted once. Roughly 3.6% of the sample comes from the top ten.

The cohort was made up of 500 to 850 healthy bone marrow donors. Cohort members were all nominally healthy when sampled, although unrecorded immune exposures were likely present. The donor tested CMV seropositive, placing the donor among the 289 seropositive members of the cohort. Each donor provided a peripheral blood sample, and peripheral blood mononuclear cells were used for TCR beta sequencing. The Qiagen DNeasy Blood Extraction Kit was used to extract genomic DNA from the blood cell samples. Sequenced input: PBMCs. Recombination linked TRBV7-3 to TRBJ2-2; the D gene is possibly TRBD1, with 5 bases matching. This TCR was recovered from a man aged 35-49 years in good health and CMV-seropositive. The CDR3 loop reads CASSVQSTGNTGELFF. The DNA sequence is as follows: TGTGCCAGCAGCGTCCAGAGCACAGGGAACACCGGGGAGCTGTTTTTT.